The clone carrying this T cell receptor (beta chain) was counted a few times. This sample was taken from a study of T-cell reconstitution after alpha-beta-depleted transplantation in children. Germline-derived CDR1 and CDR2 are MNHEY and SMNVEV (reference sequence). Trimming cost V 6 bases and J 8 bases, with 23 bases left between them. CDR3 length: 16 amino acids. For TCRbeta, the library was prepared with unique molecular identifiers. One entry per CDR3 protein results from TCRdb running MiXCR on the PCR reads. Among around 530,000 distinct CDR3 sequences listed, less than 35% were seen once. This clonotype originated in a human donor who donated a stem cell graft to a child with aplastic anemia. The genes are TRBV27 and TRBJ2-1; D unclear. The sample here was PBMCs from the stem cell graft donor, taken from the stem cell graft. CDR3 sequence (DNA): TGTGCCAGCAGCCTGGCCGGTGGTCTGAAAAGGGATGAGCAGTTCTTC. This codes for CASSLAGGLKRDEQFF.